This T cell receptor (beta chain) was found in a study of CD8+CD57+ T cells in acquired aplastic anemia. The wider study: Sorted CD4+ and CD8+ cells yielded roughly 3.5 ug of DNA on average.

The CDR3 runs 15 residues. Trimming took off 2 bases at V and 3 bases at J, with 14 bases between the two ends. Germline V gene data show CDR1 as MDHEN and CDR2 as SYDVKM. CD8+CD57+ cell expansion, shown by flow cytometry, had occurred in the patients selected for sequencing. The patients, all of them, had severe acquired aplastic anemia. With regard to this clonotype: Antigen specificity is unknown.

Notes on the study in general: Patients did not significantly differ from controls in CD8+ Simpson's diversity. Around 30 was the count of CD8+ CDR3 sequences that patients shared with controls.

The TCR beta profiling, which covered VDJ combination and CDR3 sequence, was carried out using genomic DNA as the template. TCRdb reprocessed the reads with MiXCR, giving one entry per CDR3 protein. The table lists about 160,000 distinct CDR3 sequences, around 50% of them singletons, with 2.5% to 3% in the top ten. The J gene is TRBJ2-7, the V gene TRBV28; weak D call: TRBD2 (6 bases). Material for sequencing was sorted CD4+, CD8+, or CD8+CD57+ T cells (not recorded which) from PBMCs. The clonotype comes from a human donor with aplastic anemia. CDR3 loop: CASSLGGERGYEQYF. In DNA, the CDR3 is TGTGCCAGCAGTTTAGGAGGGGAAAGAGGCTACGAGCAGTACTTC.